The 2 T cell receptor beta chains presented below share a single source sample, sequenced in a study of T cells in Graves' hyperthyroidism and ophthalmopathy (dated 2019 in TCRdb). Libraries were made using multiplex PCR. Instrument on record: Illumina HiSeq 2000. TCR beta CDR3 regions were amplified from RNA transcripts. A first-round RT-PCR of the TCR CDR3 used the HTBI primer set with the Qiagen OneStep RT-PCR kit. TCRdb reanalyzed the raw reads on its own, using fastp at Q25 for trimming and MiXCR for clone calling, and kept in-frame beta chains. Every distinct CDR3 protein forms one entry, paired with its most common genes and DNA. The sample records more than 300,000 distinct CDR3 sequences, about 18% of which are singletons. The top ten clonotypes cover around 35% of the sample. Material for sequencing was blood. The receptors derive from a woman in her twenties or thirties with Graves' hyperthyroidism that later progressed to Graves' ophthalmopathy.

This clonotype showed up many times. The J gene is TRBJ1-5, the V gene TRBV12-3 or TRBV12-4, with D possibly TRBD1 on 5 matching bases. CDR3 length: 14 amino acids. V dropped 7 bases and J dropped 6 bases, with 16 bases sitting between them. Here the CDR3 reads CASNTKGVGQPQHF. The CDR3 coding sequence is TGTGCCAGCAACACCAAAGGGGTAGGTCAGCCCCAGCATTTT.

The table lists this clonotype with many counts. This rearrangement joins TRBV2 to TRBJ2-1; the D gene is possibly TRBD2 (6 bases). Trimming took 4 bases from V and 6 from J, leaving 10 bases between them. Per the germline V gene, CDR1 is SNHLY and CDR2 is FYNNEI. This CDR3 is built from 13 residues. CDR3 DNA: TGTGCCAGCAGTGTAGGGACTCTCAATGAGCAGTTCTTC. It translates to CASSVGTLNEQFF.